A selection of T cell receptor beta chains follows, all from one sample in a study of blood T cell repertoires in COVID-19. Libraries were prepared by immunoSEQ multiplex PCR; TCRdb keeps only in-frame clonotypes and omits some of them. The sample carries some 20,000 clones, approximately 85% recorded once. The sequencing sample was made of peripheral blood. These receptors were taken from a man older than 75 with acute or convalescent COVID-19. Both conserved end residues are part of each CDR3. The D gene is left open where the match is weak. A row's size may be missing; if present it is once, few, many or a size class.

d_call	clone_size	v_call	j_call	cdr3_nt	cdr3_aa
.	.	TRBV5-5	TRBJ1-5	TGTGCCAGCCCGAAGGGGACACCGAAGGGCAATCAGCCCCAGCATTTT	CASPKGTPKGNQPQHF
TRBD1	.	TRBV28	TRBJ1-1	TGTGCCAGCAGTTCCTCGACAGGGGGGAACACTGAAGCTTTCTTT	CASSSSTGGNTEAFF
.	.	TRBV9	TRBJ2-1	TGTGCCAGCAGCGCCTGGGGAGACCAAGTCGGGGAGCAGTTCTTC	CASSAWGDQVGEQFF
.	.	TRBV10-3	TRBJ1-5	TGTGCCATCAGTCCTAAGAATCAGCCCCAGCATTTT	CAISPKNQPQHF
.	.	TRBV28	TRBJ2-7	TGTGCCAGCACCCGGCCAGGGAATCCTCCCTACGAGCAGTACTTC	CASTRPGNPPYEQYF
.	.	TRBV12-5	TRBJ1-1	TGTGCTAGTGGTCACCAGGGGACGACCACTGAAGCTTTCTTT	CASGHQGTTTEAFF
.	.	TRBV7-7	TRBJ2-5	TGTGCTAGCAGCTTAAGCCAGGGAGAGACCCAGTACTTC	CASSLSQGETQYF
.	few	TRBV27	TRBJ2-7	TGTGCCAGCAGTTCCTGGGGTGGACGGGGCAGGGGCATCTACGAGCAGTACTTC	CASSSWGGRGRGIYEQYF
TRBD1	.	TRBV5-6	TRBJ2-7	TGTGCCAGCAGCTTCTATGGGACAGAAGTCTACGAGCAGTACTTC	CASSFYGTEVYEQYF
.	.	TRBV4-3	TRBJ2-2	TGCGCCAGCAGCCAAGATTTTGGACAACCCCATCGAGAGCTGTTTTTT	CASSQDFGQPHRELFF
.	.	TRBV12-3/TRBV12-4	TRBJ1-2	TGTGCCAGCAGTCCACAGAGTAACTATGGCTACACCTTC	CASSPQSNYGYTF
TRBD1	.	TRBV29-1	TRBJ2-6	TGCAGCGTTGTGGGACAGACCTCTGGGGCCAACGTCCTGACTTTC	CSVVGQTSGANVLTF
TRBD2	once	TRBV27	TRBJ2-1	TGTGCCAGCAGTTTACTAGCGGGGGGGCCCTACAATGAGCAGTTCTTC	CASSLLAGGPYNEQFF
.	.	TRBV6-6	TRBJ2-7	TGTGCCAGCAGTTACTTATATTACGAGCAGTACTTC	CASSYLYYEQYF
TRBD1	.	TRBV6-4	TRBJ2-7	TGTGCCAGCAGTGAGACTAGGGACAGGGTGTCCGAGCAGTACTTC	CASSETRDRVSEQYF
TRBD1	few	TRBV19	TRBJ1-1	TGTGCCATTTCCGACAGGGGGAACACTGAAGCTTTCTTT	CAISDRGNTEAFF
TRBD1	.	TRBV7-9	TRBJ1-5	TGTGCCAGCAGCTTACACAGGGGGACCAGCAATCAGCCCCAGCATTTT	CASSLHRGTSNQPQHF
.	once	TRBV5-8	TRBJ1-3	TGTGCCAGCAGCCTCAGGAGAAACACCATATATTTT	CASSLRRNTIYF
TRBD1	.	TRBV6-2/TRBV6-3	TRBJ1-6	TGTGCCAGCAGCCCGACAGGGGATAATTCACCCCTCCACTTT	CASSPTGDNSPLHF
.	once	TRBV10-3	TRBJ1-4	TGTGCCATCAGTGATCTGGAGGGGCTGTTGGGTGAAAAACTGTTTTTT	CAISDLEGLLGEKLFF
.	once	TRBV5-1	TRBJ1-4	TGCGCCAGCAGCTTGGATGCAGGGATTAATGAAAAACTGTTTTTT	CASSLDAGINEKLFF
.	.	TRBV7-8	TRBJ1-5	TGTGCCAGCAGCCCGAGGCCGGCGGACTATAGCAATCAGCCCCAGCATTTT	CASSPRPADYSNQPQHF
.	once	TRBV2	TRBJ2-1	TGTGCCAGCAGTGAATGGCCTGGAGACAGACTTGGAGAGCAGTTCTTC	CASSEWPGDRLGEQFF
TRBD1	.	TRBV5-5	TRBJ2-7	TGTGCCAGCAGCTTGGGAGAGGGGACAGTTTACTACGAGCAGTACTTC	CASSLGEGTVYYEQYF
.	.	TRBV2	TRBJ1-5	TGTGCCAGCAGGCGGGACAGCAATCAGCCCCAGCATTTT	CASRRDSNQPQHF
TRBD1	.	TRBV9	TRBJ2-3	TGTGCCAGCAACACAGGGGGCGGGAAAGATACGCAGTATTTT	CASNTGGGKDTQYF
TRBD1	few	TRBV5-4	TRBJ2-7	TGTGCCAGCAGCGGGAGGACAGGGCCTTCGGAGCAGTACTTC	CASSGRTGPSEQYF
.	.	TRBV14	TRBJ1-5	TGTGCCAGCAGCCGTACAGGGTCACAGCCCCAGCATTTT	CASSRTGSQPQHF
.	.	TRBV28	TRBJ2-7	TGTGCCAGCAGTTTCCGCGGGACAGAATTTTTCTCCTACGAGCAGTACTTC	CASSFRGTEFFSYEQYF
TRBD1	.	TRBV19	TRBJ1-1	TGTGCCAGTAGTATAACCGGGACAGGGGGCGCATCCCCCTCTTTCTTT	CASSITGTGGASPSFF
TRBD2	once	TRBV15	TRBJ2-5	TGTGCCACCAGCAGAGGGGGAGGGCGAAACCAAGAGACCCAGTACTTC	CATSRGGGRNQETQYF
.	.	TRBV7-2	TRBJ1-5	TGTGCCAGCAGCTTAGACACAGTTGGAAGTCAGCCCCAGCATTTT	CASSLDTVGSQPQHF
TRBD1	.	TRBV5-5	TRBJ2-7	TGTGCCAGCAGAGGGGGACAGGGGGCCTACGAGCAGTACTTC	CASRGGQGAYEQYF
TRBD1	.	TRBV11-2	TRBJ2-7	TGTGCCAGCAGCTTAGGGGCGACAGGGGACTACGAGCAGTACTTC	CASSLGATGDYEQYF
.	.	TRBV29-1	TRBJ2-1	TGCAGCGTTGACTTGGCCGAGCGGAATGAGCAGTTCTTC	CSVDLAERNEQFF
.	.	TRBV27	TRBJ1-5	TGTGCCAGCAGTTTTAGGGGAGGGGGGCGAAATCAGCCCCAGCATTTT	CASSFRGGGRNQPQHF
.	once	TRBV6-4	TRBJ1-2	TGTGCCAGCAGACAACTTACAGGGACGGGTGGCTACACCTTC	CASRQLTGTGGYTF
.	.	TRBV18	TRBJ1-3	TGTGCCAGCTCACCAATCCCCTCCGCAAGAGGCTCTGGAAACACCATATATTTT	CASSPIPSARGSGNTIYF
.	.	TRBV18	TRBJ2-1	TGTGCCAGCTCATCCGGGACATCCCTCTACAATGAGCAGTTCTTC	CASSSGTSLYNEQFF
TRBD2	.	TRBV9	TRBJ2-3	TGTGCCAGCAGCGTAGATCCTAGCGGGCCGGGTAGTACGCAGTATTTT	CASSVDPSGPGSTQYF
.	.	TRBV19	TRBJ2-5	TGTGCCAGTAGTATTAGGGGGGAGACCCAGTACTTC	CASSIRGETQYF
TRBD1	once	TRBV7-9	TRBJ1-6	TGTGCCAGCAGCTTCCCGGGACAGGCTTCACCCCTCCACTTT	CASSFPGQASPLHF
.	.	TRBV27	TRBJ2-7	TGTGCCAGCAGCCCCTCCCCGGGGTCCCACGAGCAGTACTTC	CASSPSPGSHEQYF
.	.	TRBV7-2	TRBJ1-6	TGTGCCAGCAGCTTTACGGGAAATTCACCCCTCCACTTT	CASSFTGNSPLHF
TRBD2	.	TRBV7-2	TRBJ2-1	TGTGCCAGCAGTTCAGCGGGGGGGTCCTCCTACAATGAGCAGTTCTTC	CASSSAGGSSYNEQFF
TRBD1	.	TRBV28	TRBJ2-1	TGTGCCACCCGGATACAGGGGGATCCTTACAATGAGCAGTTCTTC	CATRIQGDPYNEQFF
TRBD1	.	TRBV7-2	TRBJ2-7	TGTGCCAGCAGTTATCCACCGGGACAGAAAACCTACGAGCAGTACTTC	CASSYPPGQKTYEQYF
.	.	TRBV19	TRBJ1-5	TGTGCCAGTAGTATAGGACAGTATCAGCCCCAGCATTTT	CASSIGQYQPQHF
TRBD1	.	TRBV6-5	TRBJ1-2	TGTGCCAGCAGGGGACAGGGGAAGGGGCCCTATGGCTACACCTTC	CASRGQGKGPYGYTF
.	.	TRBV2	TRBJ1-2	TGTGCCAGCAGTGCGACAGGTAGAAACTATGGCTACACCTTC	CASSATGRNYGYTF
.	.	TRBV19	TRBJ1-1	TGTGCCAGTAACTTCGGAGGCTTGAACACTGAAGCTTTCTTT	CASNFGGLNTEAFF
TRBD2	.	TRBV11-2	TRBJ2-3	TGTGCCAGCAGCTTAACCGGGGGGAGCACAGATACGCAGTATTTT	CASSLTGGSTDTQYF
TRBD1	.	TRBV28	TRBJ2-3	TGTGCCAGCAGGGGGGGACAGGGGTTGACAGATACGCAGTATTTT	CASRGGQGLTDTQYF